This section outlines one T cell receptor (beta chain) sequence together with its context. The antigen remains undetermined. Generated by immunoSEQ multiplex PCR, the TCRdb table keeps only in-frame clones and is missing some. The table lists approximately 140,000 clones, roughly nine tenths of them singletons. This sample is part of a study of T cell responses to AZD1222 COVID-19 vaccine. General study points: Unmutated variant regions are reportedly the target of nearly half of TCRs that are spike-specific. Seropositive AZD1222 recipients at baseline numbered only six or seven.

This CDR3 region has 13 residues. CDR1 and CDR2 (germline): SGHTA, FQGTGA. The V gene lost 6 bases and the J gene lost 7 bases, with 13 bases spanning the gap. The V gene is TRBV7-3, the J gene TRBJ1-5; possibly TRBD1 for D (5 bases). The clonotype comes from an adult who received the AZD1222 COVID-19 vaccine. Sample: peripheral blood, taken 28 days after the second AZD1222 dose. Written as DNA, the CDR3 is TGTGCCAGCAGTTTACAGGACGGCCAGCCCCAGCATTTT. The encoded protein is CASSLQDGQPQHF.